This entry lists 14 T cell receptor beta chains sequenced from one sample in a study of blood T cell repertoires in COVID-19. The data were produced by immunoSEQ multiplex PCR, yet TCRdb's version contains in-frame clones alone and is incomplete. The sample records about 130,000 clones, about 79% being singletons. The sequenced sample was peripheral blood. Source of these receptors: a woman older than 75 with acute or convalescent COVID-19.

J is TRBJ1-2 and V is TRBV4-1; 8 nucleotides agree with TRBD1. Germline CDR1 reads MGHRA; CDR2 reads YSYEKL. The CDR3 is 16 amino acids. The junction had 11 bases not matched to a gene; V was cut back by 4 bases and J by 4 bases. In DNA, the CDR3 is TGCGCCAGCAGCCGCAGCCCGGGACAGGAATTCTATGGCTACACCTTC. Protein: CASSRSPGQEFYGYTF.

The J gene is TRBJ1-1, the V gene TRBV25-1, with TRBD1 matching 11 bases. The V gene end was trimmed by 3 bases and the J gene end by 4 bases; junction bases not matched to a gene: 4. CDR1 and CDR2 (germline): MGHDK, SYGVNS. The CDR3 is 15 amino acids. The CDR3 coding sequence is TGTGCCAGCAGTGACTGGACAGGGGGCGGCACTGAAGCTTTCTTT. Amino acids: CASSDWTGGGTEAFF.

This clone was recorded only once. The chain uses TRBV9 and TRBJ1-6, with 9 bases identical to TRBD1. The trim removed 2 bases at V and 9 bases at J, leaving 3 bases unmatched. There are 14 residues in the CDR3. Germline CDR1 reads SGDLS; CDR2 reads YYNGEE. The CDR3 spells CASSVGQGFSPLHF. The CDR3 coding sequence is TGTGCCAGCAGCGTTGGACAGGGGTTTTCACCCCTCCACTTT.

The CDR3 spells CASTLEGGTEAFF. In DNA form, the CDR3 reads TGCGCCAGCACCCTTGAGGGGGGGACTGAAGCTTTCTTT. The J gene is TRBJ1-1, the V gene TRBV5-1; a weak D match, TRBD1 (6 bases). Trimming left V 6 bases short and J 5 bases short, with 14 bases between. The germline CDR1 and CDR2 sequences are SGHRS and YFSETQ. This CDR3 has 13 amino acids.

This clone has a single count. The genes are TRBV14 and TRBJ1-3; 8 bases agree with TRBD1. CDR3 size: 18 residues. Unmatched junction bases numbered 11, after V lost 4 bases and J lost 0 bases. Looked up from germline, CDR1 is SGHDN and CDR2 is FVKESK. The CDR3 spells CASSPRGQEANSGNTIYF. In DNA form, the CDR3 reads TGTGCCAGCAGCCCGAGGGGACAGGAGGCCAACTCTGGAAACACCATATATTTT. The full variable domain, in which reference TRBV14 and TRBJ1-3 provide the parts outside the CDR3, is EAGVTQFPSHSVIEKGQTVTLRCDPISGHDNLYWYRRVMGKEIKFLLHFVKESKQDESGMPNNRFLAERTGGTYSTLKVQPAELEDSGVYFCASSPRGQEANSGNTIYFGEGSWLTVV.

The chain links TRBV12-3 or TRBV12-4 to TRBJ1-4, with D tentatively TRBD1 (6 bases). Trimming removed 6 bases at V and 8 bases at J, with 13 bases between. The CDR3 is made up of 13 amino acids. CDR3 residues: CASSLTGGEKLFF. DNA of the CDR3: TGTGCCAGCAGCCTGACAGGTGGGGAAAAACTGTTTTTT.

This clone is a singleton in its sample. CDR3 protein: CASSLSAATNEKLFF. CDR3 bases: TGTGCCAGCAGCTTGTCCGCAGCAACTAATGAAAAACTGTTTTTT. The chain recombines TRBV5-4 with TRBJ1-4; D call uncertain. With 1 base removed from V and 0 bases from J, the gap between germline ends came to 7 bases. CDR3 length: 15 amino acids. CDR1 is SGHNT, CDR2 YYREEE, per germline (reference sequence).

This clone was seen just once. The chain has TRBV11-3 and TRBJ1-1, with D tentatively TRBD1 (5 bases). CDR1 SGHNT and CDR2 YENEEA come from the germline V gene. The CDR3 sequence is 13 residues long. Trimming took 0 bases from V and 6 from J, leaving 8 bases between them. The CDR3 DNA follows: TGTGCCAGCAGCTTAGAGACAGCATCTGAAGCTTTCTTT. Protein product: CASSLETASEAFF.

This clone was seen repeatedly, ten times or more. Other DNA sequences in this sample translate to the same CDR3. The chain joins TRBV7-9 to TRBJ1-1, with 7 nucleotides matching TRBD1. The CDR3 totals 13 residues. Germline V gives CDR1 SEHNR, CDR2 FQNEAQ (reference sequence). J lost 6 bases, V lost 5 bases, and 6 bases had no gene match. CDR3 region: CASSLTGSAEAFF. The DNA for the CDR3 is TGTGCCAGCAGCCTGACAGGGAGCGCTGAAGCTTTCTTT.

The gene calls are TRBV5-1 and TRBJ2-5, with a tentative D call TRBD1 (6 bases). The germline V gene encodes CDR1 SGHRS and CDR2 YFSETQ. The CDR3 has 14 residues. V was cut by 0 bases and J by 4 bases, with 10 bases left in between. DNA for the CDR3: TGCGCCAGCAGCTTGGACAGGGTGGGAGAGACCCAGTACTTC. It translates to CASSLDRVGETQYF.

The CDR3 coding sequence is TGTGCCAGCAGCCGGACCGGGACAGGGGTCGAGCAGTACTTC. Translating it yields CASSRTGTGVEQYF. The chain employs TRBV7-3 and TRBJ2-7; 10 bases align to TRBD1. With 5 bases clipped from V and 6 bases from J, the junction kept 7 bases outside the gene matches. This CDR3 contains 14 residues. CDR1 is SGHTA and CDR2 is FQGTGA in the germline V gene.

This rearrangement joins TRBV19 to TRBJ1-6, with D perhaps TRBD1 (5 bases). The CDR3 runs 14 residues. Germline-derived CDR1 and CDR2 are LNHDA and SQIVND (reference sequence). V lost 6 bases and J 5 bases, leaving 11 bases between the germline ends. CDR3 sequence: CASRTRGDNSPLHF. The CDR3 bases are TGTGCCAGTAGGACGCGGGGGGATAATTCACCCCTCCACTTT. Full variable domain (missing parts from reference TRBV19 and TRBJ1-6): DGGITQSPKYLFRKEGQNVTLSCEQNLNHDAMYWYRQDPGQGLRLIYYSQIVNDFQKGDIAEGYSVSREKKESFPLTVTSAQKNPTAFYLCASRTRGDNSPLHFGNGTRLTVT.

This clone was counted a single time. The CDR3 DNA is TGTGCCAGCAGCTTACCGGTCGCGAACACTGAAGCTTTCTTT. The encoded protein is CASSLPVANTEAFF. V usage is TRBV7-9 and J usage is TRBJ1-1; D unresolved. V was clipped by 2 bases and J by 1 base, with 8 bases between them. Germline V gene lookup returns CDR1 SEHNR and CDR2 FQNEAQ (reference sequence). The CDR3 sequence is 14 residues long.

This clone has more than one count but fewer than ten. The chain employs TRBV7-8 and TRBJ2-7, with D possibly being TRBD1 (6 bases). The CDR3 extends over 15 amino acids. Germline loops: CDR1 SGHVS, CDR2 FQNEAQ. The V and J ends lost 2 bases and 0 bases respectively, with 11 bases between them. CDR3 amino acids: CASSLRTDYSYEQYF. Here the CDR3 DNA reads TGTGCCAGCAGCTTACGGACAGACTACTCCTACGAGCAGTACTTC.